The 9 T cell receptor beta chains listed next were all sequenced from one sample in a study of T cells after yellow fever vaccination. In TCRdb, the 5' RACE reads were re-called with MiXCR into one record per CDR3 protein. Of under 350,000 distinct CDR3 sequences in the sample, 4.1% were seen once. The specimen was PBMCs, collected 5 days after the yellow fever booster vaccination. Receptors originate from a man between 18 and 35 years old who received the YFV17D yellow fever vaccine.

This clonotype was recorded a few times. The CDR3 DNA follows: TGTGCCAGCAGCTCGGGGCTTCAGCCCCAGCATTTT. It translates to CASSSGLQPQHF. The V gene is TRBV7-9, the J gene TRBJ1-5; perhaps TRBD1 as D (5 bases). The germline gives CDR1 SEHNR, CDR2 FQNEAQ (reference sequence). Trimming cost V 4 bases and J 6 bases, with 7 bases left between them. This CDR3 region has 12 residues.

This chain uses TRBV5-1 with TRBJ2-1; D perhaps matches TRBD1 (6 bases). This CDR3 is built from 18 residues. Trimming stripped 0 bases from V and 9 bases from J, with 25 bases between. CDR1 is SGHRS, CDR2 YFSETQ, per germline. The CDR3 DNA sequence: TGCGCCAGCAGCTTGGGACTAACAGGGATCGATCGGACCGGTGAGCAGTTCTTC. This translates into CASSLGLTGIDRTGEQFF.

CDR3 loop: CASSQAPNQETQYF. The CDR3 nucleotides read TGCGCCAGCAGCCAAGCACCGAACCAAGAGACCCAGTACTTC. The rearrangement joins TRBV4-1 to TRBJ2-5; D is unclear. Germline V lookup: CDR1 MGHRA, CDR2 YSYEKL. This CDR3 has 14 residues. V lost 1 base, J lost 0 bases, and 6 bases lay in between.

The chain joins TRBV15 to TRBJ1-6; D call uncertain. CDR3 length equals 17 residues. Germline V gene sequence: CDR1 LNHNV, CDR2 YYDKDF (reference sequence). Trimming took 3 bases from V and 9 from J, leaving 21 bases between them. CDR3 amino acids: CATSRSIPKSSGSPLHF. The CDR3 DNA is TGTGCCACCAGCAGGAGTATTCCAAAATCCTCCGGTTCACCCCTCCACTTT.

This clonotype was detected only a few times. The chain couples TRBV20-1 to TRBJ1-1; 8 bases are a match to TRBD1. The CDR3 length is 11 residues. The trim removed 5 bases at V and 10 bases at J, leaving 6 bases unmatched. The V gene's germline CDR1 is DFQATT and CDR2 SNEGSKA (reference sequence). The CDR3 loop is CSAAQGDGAFF. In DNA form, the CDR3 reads TGCAGTGCTGCACAGGGGGATGGAGCTTTCTTT.

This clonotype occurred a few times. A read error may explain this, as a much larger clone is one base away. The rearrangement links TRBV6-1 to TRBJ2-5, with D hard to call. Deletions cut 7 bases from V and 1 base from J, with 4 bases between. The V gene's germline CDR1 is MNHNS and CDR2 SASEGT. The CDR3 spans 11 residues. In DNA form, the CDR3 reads TGTGCCAGCAACTTCCAAGAGACCCAGTACTTC. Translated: CASNFQETQYF.

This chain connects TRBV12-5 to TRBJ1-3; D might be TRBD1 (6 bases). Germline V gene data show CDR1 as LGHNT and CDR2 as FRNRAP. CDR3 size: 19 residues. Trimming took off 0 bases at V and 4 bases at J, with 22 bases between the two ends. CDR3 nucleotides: TGTGCTAGTGGTTTGGTATTTGGGAGCTCCCGGACAGAAGGAAACACCATATATTTT. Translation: CASGLVFGSSRTEGNTIYF.

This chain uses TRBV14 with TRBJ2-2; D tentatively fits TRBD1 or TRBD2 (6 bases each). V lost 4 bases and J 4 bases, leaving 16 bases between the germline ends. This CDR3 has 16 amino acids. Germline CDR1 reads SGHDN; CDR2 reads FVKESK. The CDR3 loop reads CASSRSRGRFTGELFF. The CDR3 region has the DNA TGTGCCAGCAGCCGATCCCGGGGGCGCTTCACCGGGGAGCTGTTTTTT.

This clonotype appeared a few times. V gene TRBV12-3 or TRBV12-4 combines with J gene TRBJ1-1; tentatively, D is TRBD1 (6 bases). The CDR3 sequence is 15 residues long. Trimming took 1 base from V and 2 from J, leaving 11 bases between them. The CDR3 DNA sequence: TGTGCCAGCAGTTTAGTTCTAGGGGGTAACACTGAAGCTTTCTTT. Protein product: CASSLVLGGNTEAFF.